The 22 T cell receptor beta chains below were found in one sample sequenced in a study of identical twins. TCRdb ran MiXCR on the 5' RACE reads and lists one entry per CDR3 protein. The sample has under 900,000 distinct CDR3 sequences; 9% to 15% are singletons. These sequences were also reported in another study, on yellow fever vaccine responses in identical twins.

What was sequenced was PBMCs. Receptors were obtained from a woman under 30 in good health.

The gene calls are TRBV24-1 and TRBJ2-6; tentative D call: TRBD1 (6 bases). The CDR3 sequence is 17 residues long. Between the trimmed V and J ends, which lost 4 bases and 0 bases, there was a span of 12 bases. Germline V gives CDR1 KGHDR, CDR2 SFDVKD. CDR3 in DNA: TGTGCCACCAGTGACCCTCGGACAGCCTCTGGGGCCAACGTCCTGACTTTC. Its protein product is CATSDPRTASGANVLTF.

The chain uses TRBV20-1 and TRBJ2-2; D is undetermined. The germline gives CDR1 DFQATT, CDR2 SNEGSKA (reference sequence). V gave up 3 bases and J gave up 2 bases, with 10 bases separating them. The CDR3 runs to 14 residues. The chain's CDR3 is CSARGPGNTGELFF. In DNA, the CDR3 is TGCAGTGCTAGGGGTCCCGGAAACACCGGGGAGCTGTTTTTT.

This clonotype was detected many times. V usage is TRBV7-9 and J usage is TRBJ2-1, with TRBD1 matching 10 bases. The CDR3 runs to 17 residues. The germline CDR1 and CDR2 sequences are SEHNR and FQNEAQ (reference sequence). Trimming took 1 base from V and 5 from J; bases not matched to a gene: 8. The CDR3 is CASSLGLDRGPHNEQFF. The CDR3 region has the DNA TGTGCCAGCAGCTTAGGACTCGACAGGGGGCCTCACAATGAGCAGTTCTTC. Full variable domain (missing parts from reference TRBV7-9 and TRBJ2-1): DTGVSQNPRHKITKRGQNVTFRCDPISEHNRLYWYRQTLGQGPEFLTYFQNEAQLEKSRLLSDRFSAERPKGSFSTLEIQRTEQGDSAMYLCASSLGLDRGPHNEQFFGPGTRLTVL.

Only one count was recorded for this clonotype. Possible read error: a much larger clone is one base away. The genes are TRBV29-1 and TRBJ2-2; D is perhaps TRBD2 (6 bases). The germline gives CDR1 SQVTM, CDR2 ANQGSEA. The CDR3 is made up of 11 amino acids. Here the CDR3 reads CSVARDRELCF. The CDR3 DNA sequence: TGCAGCGTTGCGAGGGACCGGGAGCTGTGTTTT.

The J gene is TRBJ2-1, the V gene TRBV4-1; the D is unclear. CDR1 MGHRA and CDR2 YSYEKL come from the germline V gene. Trimming left V 0 bases short and J 10 bases short, with 10 bases between. The CDR3 consists of 13 residues. The CDR3 protein is CASSQDQEAEQFF. The CDR3 region has the DNA TGCGCCAGCAGCCAAGATCAAGAGGCGGAGCAGTTCTTC.

This clonotype showed up just a few times. Germline and junction disagree at one end, which may indicate a read error. The chain couples TRBV2 to TRBJ2-1; D not certain. This CDR3 region has 13 residues. Germline CDR1 is SNHLY and CDR2 is FYNNEI. As DNA, the CDR3 is TGTGCCAGCAGAGAAGACCAGTACAATGAGCAGTTCTTC. It is translated as CASREDQYNEQFF.

The chain employs TRBV5-1 and TRBJ2-5; no reliable D call. The germline V gene has CDR1 SGHRS and CDR2 YFSETQ. V was cut by 4 bases and J by 5 bases, with 15 bases left in between. CDR3 size: 14 residues. CDR3 amino acids: CASSDTGPGETQYF. In DNA form, the CDR3 reads TGCGCCAGCAGCGACACGGGCCCCGGGGAGACCCAGTACTTC.

This clonotype came up a few times. The chain links TRBV4-2 to TRBJ2-1; TRBD2 agrees at 11 bases. Trimming took 4 bases from V and 4 from J; bases not matched to a gene: 12. The CDR3 spans 18 residues. CDR1 is LGHNA, CDR2 YNFKEQ, per germline. The CDR3 spells CASSRENPTSGNYNEQFF. Written as DNA, the CDR3 is TGTGCCAGCAGCCGAGAAAATCCGACTAGCGGGAATTACAATGAGCAGTTCTTC.

In this sample, this clonotype turned up a few times. CDR3: CASSTTETQRATNEKLFF. CDR3 coding DNA: TGTGCCAGCAGCACCACAGAAACCCAGCGTGCAACTAATGAAAAACTGTTTTTT. V gene TRBV11-1 combines with J gene TRBJ1-4; D ambiguous. The V and J ends lost 5 bases and 0 bases respectively, with 19 bases between them. This CDR3 region has 18 residues. CDR1 and CDR2 (germline): SGHAT, FQDESV (reference sequence). The full variable domain, with the rest looked up from reference TRBV11-1 and TRBJ1-4, is EAEVAQSPRYKITEKSQAVAFWCDPISGHATLYWYRQILGQGPELLVQFQDESVVDDSQLPKDRFSAERLKGVDSTLKIQPAELGDSAMYLCASSTTETQRATNEKLFFGSGTQLSVL.

This clonotype appeared a few times. CDR3 sequence (DNA): TGTGCCAGCACCCTCGGGCTCTCGGGCTATGGCTACACCTTC. Translating gives CASTLGLSGYGYTF. The J gene is TRBJ1-2, the V gene TRBV9; D is unclear. The CDR3 covers 14 residues. V was shortened by 6 bases and J by 4 bases, with 16 bases between the two germline ends. Germline-derived CDR1 and CDR2 are SGDLS and YYNGEE.

This clonotype was counted a few times. The gene calls are TRBV27 and TRBJ2-6; D unclear. Germline-derived CDR1 and CDR2 are MNHEY and SMNVEV (reference sequence). The CDR3 has 14 residues. V lost 8 bases to trimming and J lost 1 base, with 9 bases between them. This chain's CDR3 is CASLPRSGANVLTF. DNA of the CDR3: TGTGCCAGCCTCCCTCGGTCTGGGGCCAACGTCCTGACTTTC.

The V gene is TRBV5-1, the J gene TRBJ2-5; 14 bases line up with TRBD2. With 5 bases clipped from V and 4 bases from J, the junction kept 7 bases outside the gene matches. CDR1 and CDR2 from the germline V gene are SGHRS and YFSETQ. The CDR3 contains 16 residues. CDR3 amino acids: CASRPIGTSGGETQYF. CDR3 bases: TGCGCCAGCAGACCAATAGGGACTAGCGGGGGAGAGACCCAGTACTTC. The variable domain in full, with the rest retrieved from reference TRBV5-1 and TRBJ2-5, is KAGVTQTPRYLIKTRGQQVTLSCSPISGHRSVSWYQQTPGQGLQFLFEYFSETQRNKGNFPGRFSGRQFSNSRSEMNVSTLELGDSALYLCASRPIGTSGGETQYFGPGTRLLVL.

This clonotype was counted between two and nine times. This chain links TRBV27 with TRBJ2-7; unclear D gene. Germline V gene lookup returns CDR1 MNHEY and CDR2 SMNVEV (reference sequence). There are 14 residues in the CDR3. V lost 9 bases, J lost 5 bases, and 20 bases lay in between. The CDR3: CASSDFALTNEQYF. CDR3 DNA sequence: TGTGCCAGTTCGGATTTCGCCTTGACCAACGAGCAGTACTTC.

The sample holds many counts of this clonotype. CDR3: CASSLAGGTQPQHF. The CDR3 DNA reads TGTGCCAGCAGCTTAGCCGGGGGGACGCAGCCCCAGCATTTT. The V gene is TRBV13, the J gene TRBJ1-5, with D tentatively TRBD1 (5 bases). The CDR3 extends over 14 amino acids. In germline, CDR1 is PRHDT, CDR2 FYEKMQ (reference sequence). V lost 1 base and J 7 bases, leaving 11 bases between the germline ends.

The chain joins TRBV6-5 to TRBJ1-2; the match to TRBD1 covers 7 bases. The ends lost 2 bases at V and 6 bases at J; junction bases unmatched: 9. Germline CDR1 MNHEY, CDR2 SVGAGI. This CDR3 comprises 15 residues. The CDR3 protein is CASSYGTAVSHGYTF. CDR3 nucleotide sequence: TGTGCCAGCAGTTACGGGACAGCGGTGTCCCATGGCTACACCTTC.

The chain carries TRBV5-1 and TRBJ2-7; D not certain. V was shortened by 1 base and J by 2 bases, with 10 bases between the two germline ends. Germline-derived CDR1 and CDR2 are SGHRS and YFSETQ. There are 14 residues in the CDR3. CDR3 region: CASSLIPTAYEQYV. CDR3 sequence (DNA): TGCGCCAGCAGCTTGATCCCCACCGCCTACGAGCAGTACGTC.

In its sample, this clonotype was seen many times. The CDR3, as DNA: TGTGCCAGCAGCTTAGACGGAACCGGGACAGGGGGGACCGGGGAGCTGTTTTTT. Protein: CASSLDGTGTGGTGELFF. The gene calls are TRBV11-2 and TRBJ2-2; 11 positions agree with TRBD1. Trimming at V came to 0 bases and at J to 5 bases, leaving 8 bases not matched to a gene. This CDR3 comprises 18 residues. Germline assignment: CDR1 SGHAT and CDR2 FQNNGV.

This clonotype has at least ten counts. The rearrangement links TRBV10-3 to TRBJ2-3, with 10 bases identical to TRBD1. V shed 2 bases and J 4 bases; nucleotides not matched to a gene: 3. Looked up from germline, CDR1 is ENHRY and CDR2 is SYGVKD. The CDR3 consists of 15 residues. CDR3 residues: CAISEAGQGADTQYF. Here the CDR3 DNA reads TGTGCCATCAGTGAGGCCGGACAGGGGGCAGATACGCAGTATTTT.

This clonotype was seen only a few times. The V and J genes are TRBV4-1 and TRBJ2-4, with TRBD1 identical over 8 bases. The CDR3 length is 16 residues. Trimming took 6 bases from V and 3 from J; bases not matched to a gene: 10. Germline-derived CDR1 and CDR2 are MGHRA and YSYEKL. Written as DNA, the CDR3 is TGCGCCAGCAGATACGGACAGGGCGACGGCAAAAACATTCAGTACTTC. Residues: CASRYGQGDGKNIQYF.

This clonotype was counted many times. V usage is TRBV14 and J usage is TRBJ2-1; TRBD2 aligns across 11 bases. The J segment lost 3 bases and the V segment lost 1 base, leaving 2 bases of the junction unmatched. The CDR3 extends over 16 amino acids. Germline V gene sequence: CDR1 SGHDN, CDR2 FVKESK. For the CDR3, the DNA is TGTGCCAGCAGCCAAGTGACTAGCGGGGACTACAATGAGCAGTTCTTC. This gives the protein CASSQVTSGDYNEQFF.

The chain joins TRBV5-6 to TRBJ2-7, with 10 bases that match TRBD2. The germline V gene has CDR1 SGHDT and CDR2 YYEEEE. V trimming: 2 bases; J trimming: 4 bases; junction bases outside the gene matches: 6. CDR3 size: 15 residues. The DNA for the CDR3 is TGTGCCAGCAGCTTAACCGGGACTAGCGTGTACGAGCAGTACTTC. It codes for CASSLTGTSVYEQYF.

The chain uses TRBV29-1 and TRBJ2-5, with TRBD2 identical over 11 bases. Germline V lookup: CDR1 SQVTM, CDR2 ANQGSEA. The V segment lost 0 bases and the J segment 3 bases; nucleotides outside the gene matches: 3. The length of the CDR3 is 15 residues. The CDR3 nucleotides are TGCAGCGTTGAAGAAGAGGGACTAGCGGAAGAGACCCAGTACTTC. Translation gives CSVEEEGLAEETQYF.